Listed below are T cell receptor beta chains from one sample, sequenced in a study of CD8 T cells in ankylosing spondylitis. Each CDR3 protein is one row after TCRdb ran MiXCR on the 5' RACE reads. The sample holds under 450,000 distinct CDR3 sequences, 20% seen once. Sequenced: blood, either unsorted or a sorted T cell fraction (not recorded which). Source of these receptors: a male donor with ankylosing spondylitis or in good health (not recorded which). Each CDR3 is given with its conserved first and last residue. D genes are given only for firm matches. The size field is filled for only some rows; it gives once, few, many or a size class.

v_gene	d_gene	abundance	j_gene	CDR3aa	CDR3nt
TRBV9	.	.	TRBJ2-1	CASSARLDNEQFF	TGTGCCAGCAGCGCCCGACTAGACAATGAGCAGTTCTTC
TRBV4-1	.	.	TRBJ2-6	CASSPGTGLSIWANVLTF	TGCGCCAGCAGCCCAGGGACGGGTTTATCCATCTGGGCCAACGTCCTGACTTTC
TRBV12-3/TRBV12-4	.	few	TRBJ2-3	CASSYRASTDTQYF	TGTGCCAGCAGTTACAGGGCCAGCACAGATACGCAGTATTTT
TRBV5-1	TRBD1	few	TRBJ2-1	CASSLEDRGPGSYNEQFF	TGCGCCAGCAGCTTGGAGGACAGGGGACCAGGTTCCTACAATGAGCAGTTCTTC
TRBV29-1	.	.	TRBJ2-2	CSVESGSGELFF	TGCAGCGTTGAGTCGGGGTCCGGGGAGCTGTTTTTT
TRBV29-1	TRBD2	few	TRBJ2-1	CSVEIAGVFDEQFF	TGCAGCGTTGAAATAGCGGGGGTTTTCGATGAGCAGTTCTTC
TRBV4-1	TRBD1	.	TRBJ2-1	CASSQDDRVFYNEQFF	TGCGCCAGCAGCCAAGATGACAGGGTTTTCTACAATGAGCAGTTCTTC
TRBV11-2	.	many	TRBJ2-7	CASRVCPWEQYF	TGTGCCAGCAGAGTTTGCCCCTGGGAGCAGTACTTC
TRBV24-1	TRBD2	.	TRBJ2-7	CATSELGTSGNYEQYF	TGTGCCACCAGTGAGTTAGGGACTAGCGGAAACTACGAGCAGTACTTC
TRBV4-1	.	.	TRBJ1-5	CASSQDSDQPQHF	TGCGCCAGCAGCCAAGATAGTGATCAGCCCCAGCATTTT
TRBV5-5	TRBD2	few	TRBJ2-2	CASSFGLAGGPGTGELFF	TGTGCCAGCAGCTTTGGACTAGCGGGGGGGCCGGGCACCGGGGAGCTGTTTTTT
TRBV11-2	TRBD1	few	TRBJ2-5	CASSPSPRGPQETQYF	TGTGCCAGCAGCCCTAGCCCCAGGGGGCCCCAAGAGACCCAGTACTTC
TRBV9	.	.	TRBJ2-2	CASSVDTSFGGELFF	TGTGCCAGCAGCGTAGATACTAGCTTCGGCGGGGAGCTGTTTTTT
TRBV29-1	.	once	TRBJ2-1	CSGTVYNEQFF	TGCAGCGGGACAGTCTACAATGAGCAGTTCTTC
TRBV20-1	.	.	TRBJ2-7	CSARDANPDRSSYEQYF	TGCAGTGCTAGAGATGCCAACCCTGATAGGAGCTCCTACGAGCAGTACTTC
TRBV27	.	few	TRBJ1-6	CASSLSLGYNSPLHF	TGTGCCAGCAGTTTATCTTTAGGGTATAATTCACCCCTCCACTTT
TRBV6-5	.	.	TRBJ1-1	CASSYGTGNTEAFF	TGTGCCAGCAGTTACGGGACTGGGAACACTGAAGCTTTCTTT
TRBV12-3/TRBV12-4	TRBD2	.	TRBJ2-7	CASSDLAGGTRSYEQYF	TGTGCCAGCAGCGACTTAGCGGGGGGCACTAGATCCTACGAGCAGTACTTC
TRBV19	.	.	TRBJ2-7	CASSTGLEGDEQYF	TGTGCCAGTAGTACCGGACTCGAGGGCGACGAGCAGTACTTC
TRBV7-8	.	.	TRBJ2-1	CASSLARFSNEQFF	TGTGCCAGCAGCTTAGCCAGGTTCTCCAATGAGCAGTTCTTC
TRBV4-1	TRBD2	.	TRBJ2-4	CASSQVTTRAGRGDIQYF	TGCGCCAGCAGCCAGGTCACAACCCGGGCGGGGCGGGGGGACATTCAGTACTTC
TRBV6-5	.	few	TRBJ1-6	CASSYGEAIGSPLHF	TGTGCCAGCAGTTACGGGGAGGCCATCGGGTCACCCCTCCACTTT
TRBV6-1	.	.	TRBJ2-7	CASSGGTRLVYEQYF	TGTGCCAGCAGTGGAGGGACTCGTCTAGTCTACGAGCAGTACTTC
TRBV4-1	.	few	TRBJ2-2	CASSQSLVTGELFF	TGCGCCAGCAGCCAGTCGTTAGTGACAGGGGAGCTGTTTTTT
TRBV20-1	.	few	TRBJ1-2	CSARALPLNYGYTF	TGCAGTGCTAGAGCCCTCCCCCTTAACTATGGCTACACCTTC
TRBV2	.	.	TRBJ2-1	CASNTPLVGGIDNEQFF	TGTGCCAGCAATACTCCTCTTGTGGGTGGGATAGACAATGAGCAGTTCTTC
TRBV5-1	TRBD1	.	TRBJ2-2	CASSLSGQGAGELFF	TGCGCCAGCAGCTTGTCGGGTCAGGGGGCCGGGGAGCTGTTTTTT
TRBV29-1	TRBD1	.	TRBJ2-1	CSGILGDRGSYNEQFF	TGCAGCGGGATTTTGGGGGACAGGGGCTCCTACAATGAGCAGTTCTTC
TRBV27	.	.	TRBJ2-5	CASSSGDQVTQYF	TGTGCCAGCAGCTCAGGTGACCAAGTGACCCAGTACTTC
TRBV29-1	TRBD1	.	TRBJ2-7	CSVGGSDRGYEQYF	TGCAGCGTTGGCGGGTCGGACAGGGGATACGAGCAGTACTTC
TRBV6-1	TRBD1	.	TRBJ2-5	CASHRDSDQETQYF	TGTGCCAGCCACCGGGACAGCGACCAAGAGACCCAGTACTTC
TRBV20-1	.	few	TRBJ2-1	CSARDLRGPNEQFF	TGCAGTGCTAGAGACCTGCGGGGCCCCAATGAGCAGTTCTTC
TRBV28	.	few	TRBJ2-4	CASRPPPGQSIAKNIQYF	TGTGCCAGCAGGCCCCCTCCAGGACAGTCTATAGCCAAAAACATTCAGTACTTC
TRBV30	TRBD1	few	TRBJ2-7	CAWSVGTGLSYEQYF	TGTGCCTGGAGTGTCGGGACAGGGTTATCCTACGAGCAGTACTTC
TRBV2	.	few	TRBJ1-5	CASSEFGPTGNQPQHF	TGTGCCAGCAGTGAATTCGGGCCAACCGGCAATCAGCCCCAGCATTTT
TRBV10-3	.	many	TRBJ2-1	CAISESGVPPQFF	TGTGCCATCAGTGAGTCGGGGGTACCCCCGCAGTTCTTC
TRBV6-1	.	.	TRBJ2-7	CASRTGHPYEQYF	TGTGCCAGCAGAACGGGACACCCCTACGAGCAGTACTTC
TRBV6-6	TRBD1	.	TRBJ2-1	CASRTGEINEQFF	TGTGCCAGCAGGACAGGGGAAATCAATGAGCAGTTCTTC
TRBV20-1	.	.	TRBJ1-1	CSARDGMNTEAFF	TGCAGTGCTAGAGATGGCATGAACACTGAAGCTTTCTTT
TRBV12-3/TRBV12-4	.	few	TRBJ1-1	CASIRGSIGTEAFF	TGTGCCAGCATCCGGGGCTCTATTGGGACTGAAGCTTTCTTT
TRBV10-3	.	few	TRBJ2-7	CAISGHDSSYEQYF	TGTGCCATCAGTGGTCACGACAGCTCCTACGAGCAGTACTTC
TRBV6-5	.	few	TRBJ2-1	CASSFQGPYNEQFF	TGTGCCAGCAGTTTTCAGGGACCCTACAATGAGCAGTTCTTC
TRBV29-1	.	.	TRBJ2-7	CSVEAGGHAYEQYF	TGCAGCGTTGAAGCAGGGGGGCATGCCTACGAGCAGTACTTC
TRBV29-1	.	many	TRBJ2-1	CSVRYNEQFF	TGCAGCGTTAGGTACAATGAGCAGTTCTTC
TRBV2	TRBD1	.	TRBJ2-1	CASSLRGGGEQFF	TGTGCCAGCAGCCTGAGAGGGGGCGGGGAGCAGTTCTTC
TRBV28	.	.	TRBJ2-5	CASSLIEDSETQYF	TGTGCCAGCAGTTTAATCGAGGATTCGGAGACCCAGTACTTC
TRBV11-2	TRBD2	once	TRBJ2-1	CASSPGLADNEQFF	TGTGCCAGCAGCCCGGGACTAGCGGATAATGAGCAGTTCTTC
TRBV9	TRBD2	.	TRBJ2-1	CASSAGSGGLGNEQFF	TGTGCCAGCAGCGCCGGTAGCGGGGGGCTCGGCAATGAGCAGTTCTTC
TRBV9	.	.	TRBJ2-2	CASSGTWNTGELFF	TGTGCCAGCAGCGGGACATGGAACACCGGGGAGCTGTTTTTT
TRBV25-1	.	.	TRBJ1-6	CASSDNRASPLHF	TGTGCCAGCAGTGATAACAGGGCTTCACCCCTCCACTTT
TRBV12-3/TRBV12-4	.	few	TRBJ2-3	CASSLLGKDTQYF	TGTGCCAGCAGTTTGTTGGGGAAAGATACGCAGTATTTT
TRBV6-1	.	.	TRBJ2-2	CAIRRDYTGELFF	TGTGCCATCCGCCGGGATTACACCGGGGAGCTGTTTTTT